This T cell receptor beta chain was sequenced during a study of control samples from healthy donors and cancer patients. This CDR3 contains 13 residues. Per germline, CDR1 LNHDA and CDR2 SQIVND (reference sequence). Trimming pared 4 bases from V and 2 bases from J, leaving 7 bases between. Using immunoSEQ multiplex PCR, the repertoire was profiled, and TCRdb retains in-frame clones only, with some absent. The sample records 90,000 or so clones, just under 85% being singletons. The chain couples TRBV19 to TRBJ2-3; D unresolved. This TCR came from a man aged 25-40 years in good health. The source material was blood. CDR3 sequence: CASSTEYTDTQYF. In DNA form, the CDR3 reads TGTGCCAGTAGTACTGAATACACAGATACGCAGTATTTT.